One sample yielded the 20 T cell receptor beta chains listed below, sequenced in a study of graft-versus-host responses after intestinal transplantation. Method: immunoSEQ multiplex PCR; TCRdb's copy keeps in-frame clones and lacks some. Among roughly 20,000 clones listed, about 65% were seen once. Graft samples were processed, releasing intraepithelial and lamina propria lymphocytes. The source material was ileum tissue, sampled approximately 20 days after intestinal transplant. The receptor source for this set is a human patient who received an intestinal transplant, so some T cells may come from the graft donor.

This chain connects TRBV7-2 to TRBJ2-5; 12 bases match TRBD2. Trimming took 0 bases from V and 8 from J; bases not matched to a gene: 10. This CDR3 spans 17 amino acids. Per the germline V gene, CDR1 is SGHTA and CDR2 is FQGNSA. CDR3 DNA: TGTGCCAGCAGCTTAGCCGGGACTAGCGGGCTTGGTGAAACCCAGTACTTC. Protein sequence: CASSLAGTSGLGETQYF.

This clone was detected only once. The chain couples TRBV13 to TRBJ2-7, with D possibly being TRBD1 (5 bases). The CDR3 extends over 14 amino acids. V was shortened by 5 bases and J by 0 bases, with 11 bases between the two germline ends. Germline V CDR1 and CDR2: PRHDT, FYEKMQ (reference sequence). This chain's CDR3 is CASSLTGHSYEQYF. CDR3 sequence (DNA): TGTGCCAGCAGCCTAACAGGTCACTCCTACGAGCAGTACTTC.

The V gene is TRBV29-1, the J gene TRBJ2-1; D gene unclear. V was pared by 0 bases and J by 3 bases, with 15 bases between. This CDR3 is 16 amino acids long. From germline, CDR1 is SQVTM and CDR2 ANQGSEA. This chain's CDR3 is CSVEDPLRRNYNEQFF. In nucleotides, the CDR3 is TGCAGCGTTGAAGATCCCTTGCGGAGAAACTACAATGAGCAGTTCTTC.

V gene TRBV6-6 combines with J gene TRBJ2-5; D possibly corresponds to TRBD1 (5 bases). Deletions cut 10 bases from V and 4 bases from J, with 13 bases between. CDR3 size: 12 residues. Germline V lookup: CDR1 MNHNY, CDR2 SVGAGI (reference sequence). As DNA, the CDR3 is TGTGCCACAGATACAGGTGCAGAGACCCAGTACTTC. Amino acids: CATDTGAETQYF.

The chain couples TRBV5-7 to TRBJ2-2; D may be TRBD2 (5 bases). TRBV5-7 is assigned to the ORF class and has an uncertain function. The V gene lost 9 bases and the J gene lost 4 bases, with 13 bases spanning the gap. This CDR3 comprises 13 residues. The CDR3 DNA reads TGTGCCACGAAGGCGCGGGCCACCGGGGAGCTGTTTTTT. Residues: CATKARATGELFF.

J is TRBJ1-2 and V is TRBV7-9, with 9 bases identical to TRBD1. This CDR3 has 16 amino acids. Germline CDR1 is SEHNR and CDR2 is FQNEAQ (reference sequence). Germline trimming cut 2 bases from V and 3 bases from J; bases unmatched to any gene: 7. In nucleotides, the CDR3 is TGTGCCAGCAGCTTACGATTACGGGACAGGGACTATGGCTACACCTTC. Residues: CASSLRLRDRDYGYTF.

This chain links TRBV7-2 with TRBJ1-5; 7 bases map to TRBD1. Per germline, CDR1 SGHTA and CDR2 FQGNSA. V trimming: 1 base; J trimming: 0 bases; junction bases outside the gene matches: 3. CDR3 length equals 16 residues. The DNA of the CDR3 is TGTGCCAGCAGCTTAGTCGGGACAGTTAGCAATCAGCCCCAGCATTTT. This encodes CASSLVGTVSNQPQHF.

This clone appeared a few times. This rearrangement joins TRBV7-2 to TRBJ2-5; perhaps TRBD2 as D (5 bases). Germline CDR1 SGHTA, CDR2 FQGNSA. This CDR3 has 12 amino acids. The V and J ends lost 7 bases and 5 bases respectively, with 11 bases between them. CDR3 in amino acids: CASKSSGETQYF. The DNA for the CDR3 is TGTGCCAGCAAAAGTTCGGGGGAGACCCAGTACTTC.

Judged by abundance, this clone is medium-sized. The CDR3: CASSLGRGADTQYF. The CDR3 nucleotides are TGTGCCAGCAGTTTAGGCAGGGGGGCAGATACGCAGTATTTT. The genes are TRBV27 and TRBJ2-3; maybe TRBD1 (7 bases). Germline-derived CDR1 and CDR2 are MNHEY and SMNVEV (reference sequence). The CDR3 runs 14 residues. Trimming cost V 2 bases and J 4 bases, with 10 bases left between them.

This clone has just a few counts. The gene calls are TRBV4-3 and TRBJ2-4; 12 bases are a match to TRBD2. CDR3 size: 20 residues. Germline CDR1 LGHNA, CDR2 YSLEER. J was trimmed by 2 bases and V by 1 base; bases with no gene match: 12. CDR3 bases: TGCGCCAGCAGCCAAGGTGACCCTAGCGGGGGGGCCGTTTCCAAAAACATTCAGTACTTC. It encodes CASSQGDPSGGAVSKNIQYF.

The chain has TRBV2 and TRBJ1-5; D not resolved. The V gene's germline CDR1 is SNHLY and CDR2 FYNNEI. The CDR3 contains 13 residues. Trimming stripped 4 bases from V and 2 bases from J, with 6 bases between. In DNA form, the CDR3 reads TGTGCCAGCAGTGGAGGCGGCAATCAGCCCCAGCATTTT. It is translated as CASSGGGNQPQHF.

The chain links TRBV9 to TRBJ2-7, with TRBD2 identical over 10 bases. Trimming at V came to 4 bases and at J to 4 bases, leaving 8 bases not matched to a gene. Germline assignment: CDR1 SGDLS and CDR2 YYNGEE. The CDR3 extends over 15 amino acids. CDR3 amino acids: CASSKELAGSYEQYF. CDR3 coding DNA: TGTGCCAGCAGCAAAGAACTAGCGGGGTCGTACGAGCAGTACTTC.

V and J are TRBV7-6 and TRBJ2-5, with 13 bases fitting TRBD2. Germline V gives CDR1 SGHVS, CDR2 FNYEAQ. The junction had 7 bases not matched to a gene; V was cut back by 7 bases and J by 5 bases. This CDR3 spans 15 amino acids. CDR3: CASTGLAGPRETQYF. CDR3 sequence (DNA): TGTGCCAGCACGGGACTAGCGGGACCAAGGGAGACCCAGTACTTC.

The rearrangement uses TRBV7-9 and TRBJ1-2, with TRBD1 matching over 7 bases. Germline trimming cut 1 base from V and 5 bases from J; bases unmatched to any gene: 7. CDR3 length equals 15 residues. Germline assignment: CDR1 SEHNR and CDR2 FQNEAQ (reference sequence). CDR3 nucleotides: TGTGCCAGCAGCTTAGTCGGGACAGACAAATATGGCTACACCTTC. Protein product: CASSLVGTDKYGYTF.

The V gene is TRBV6-4, the J gene TRBJ1-1; no clear D gene. The V end lost 2 bases, the J end lost 4 bases, and 11 bases lay between the germline ends. CDR3 length: 14 residues. Germline CDR1 is MRHNA and CDR2 is SNTAGT. CDR3 DNA sequence: TGTGCCAGCAGTGACGACGGCGCGGGCACTGAAGCTTTCTTT. Translating gives CASSDDGAGTEAFF.

J is TRBJ2-1 and V is TRBV7-9; tentative D call: TRBD2 (6 bases). The CDR3 totals 14 residues. Trimming took 1 base from V and 9 from J, leaving 13 bases between them. Germline V gene sequence: CDR1 SEHNR, CDR2 FQNEAQ (reference sequence). Here the CDR3 DNA reads TGTGCCAGCAGCTTAGAACTAGCCGGCGGTGAGCAGTTCTTC. It codes for CASSLELAGGEQFF. Using reference TRBV7-9 and TRBJ2-1 for the parts outside the CDR3, the full variable domain is DTGVSQNPRHKITKRGQNVTFRCDPISEHNRLYWYRQTLGQGPEFLTYFQNEAQLEKSRLLSDRFSAERPKGSFSTLEIQRTEQGDSAMYLCASSLELAGGEQFFGPGTRLTVL.

The CDR3, as DNA: TGCGCCAGCAGTCATCTAGCGGGAGTGGCCGAGCAGTACTTC. Its translation: CASSHLAGVAEQYF. The rearrangement uses TRBV5-1 and TRBJ2-5, with 10 positions matching TRBD2. The closer fit of TRBJ2-7 to the DNA end suggests the J call may be wrong. CDR1 and CDR2 (germline): SGHRS, YFSETQ. This CDR3 comprises 14 residues.

The V and J genes are TRBV23-1 and TRBJ1-6; D is undetermined. TRBV23-1 is assigned to the ORF class and has an uncertain function. The V gene lost 2 bases and the J gene lost 6 bases, with 14 bases spanning the gap. CDR3 length equals 16 residues. The CDR3 DNA sequence: TGCGCCAGCAGTCAACCTAGGCTAATCCTTAATTCACCCCTCCACTTT. This encodes CASSQPRLILNSPLHF.

This clone is labeled medium-sized (0.01 to 0.1%). The V and J genes are TRBV5-6 and TRBJ2-7; tentatively, D is TRBD2 (5 bases). The CDR3 is 14 residues long. CDR1 is SGHDT, CDR2 YYEEEE, per germline. Trimming pared 4 bases from V and 7 bases from J, leaving 18 bases between. CDR3 residues: CASSPEWGSGEQYF. The DNA for the CDR3 is TGTGCCAGCAGCCCGGAGTGGGGATCGGGAGAGCAGTACTTC.

This clone was observed a handful of times. This sequence joins TRBV15 and TRBJ2-7; maybe TRBD1 (6 bases). There are 13 residues in the CDR3. Deletions cut 0 bases from V and 6 bases from J, with 9 bases between. Germline CDR1 reads LNHNV; CDR2 reads YYDKDF (reference sequence). CDR3 sequence (DNA): TGTGCCACCAGCAGAGATTGGGGGCTCGAGCAGTACTTC. It translates to CATSRDWGLEQYF.